Listed below are T cell receptor beta chains from one sample, sequenced in a study of post-analysis software for immune sequencing data. MiXCR, applied by TCRdb to the PCR reads, yields one record per CDR3 protein. Of approximately 400,000 distinct CDR3 sequences listed, less than 35% were seen once; the top ten hold 13%. Sequencing was carried out using blood. The receptors here all came from a girl between 10 and 17 years old with multiple sclerosis. Each CDR3 is given with its conserved first and last residue. The D gene is left open where the match is weak. Clone size appears in some rows only: once, few, many, or a class for an expanded clone.

abundance: few; v_gene: TRBV10-1; j_gene: TRBJ2-5; d_gene: NA; CDR3aa: CASSIGLNQETQYF; CDR3nt: TGCGCCAGCAGTATTGGACTAAACCAAGAGACCCAGTACTTC
abundance: few; v_gene: TRBV12-3/TRBV12-4; j_gene: TRBJ1-5; d_gene: NA; CDR3aa: CASSSGTLSPHF; CDR3nt: TGTGCCAGCAGTTCTGGGACCCTTTCTCCGCATTTT
abundance: few; v_gene: TRBV4-2; j_gene: TRBJ2-3; d_gene: NA; CDR3aa: CASSQEGYRKSTDTQYF; CDR3nt: TGTGCCAGCAGCCAAGAGGGCTACCGAAAAAGCACAGATACGCAGTATTTT
abundance: few; v_gene: TRBV5-5; j_gene: TRBJ1-1; d_gene: TRBD1; CDR3aa: CASSPTGDTEAFF; CDR3nt: TGTGCCAGCAGCCCGACAGGGGACACTGAAGCTTTCTTT
abundance: many; v_gene: TRBV5-6; j_gene: TRBJ2-7; d_gene: NA; CDR3aa: CASTPDGTYYEQYF; CDR3nt: TGTGCCAGCACGCCGGACGGAACTTACTACGAGCAGTACTTC
abundance: NA; v_gene: TRBV5-1; j_gene: TRBJ2-5; d_gene: NA; CDR3aa: CASSFTGPGRETQYF; CDR3nt: TGCGCCAGCAGCTTTACGGGACCTGGCAGAGAGACCCAGTACTTC
abundance: NA; v_gene: TRBV6-5; j_gene: TRBJ2-1; d_gene: NA; CDR3aa: CASSYSLLNEQFF; CDR3nt: TGTGCCAGCAGTTACTCGCTATTGAATGAGCAGTTCTTC
abundance: few; v_gene: TRBV11-2; j_gene: TRBJ2-1; d_gene: TRBD1; CDR3aa: CASSSVGTGDREQFF; CDR3nt: TGTGCCAGCAGCTCCGTCGGGACAGGGGATCGTGAGCAGTTCTTC
abundance: few; v_gene: TRBV4-1; j_gene: TRBJ1-4; d_gene: NA; CDR3aa: CASSQGGGPDNEKLFF; CDR3nt: TGCGCCAGCAGCCAAGGCGGGGGGCCAGATAATGAAAAACTGTTTTTT
abundance: NA; v_gene: TRBV14; j_gene: TRBJ1-1; d_gene: NA; CDR3aa: CASSQEPHLEAFF; CDR3nt: TGTGCCAGCAGCCAAGAGCCCCATTTGGAAGCTTTCTTT
abundance: NA; v_gene: TRBV12-3/TRBV12-4; j_gene: TRBJ1-5; d_gene: NA; CDR3aa: CASSLGTQGSNQPQHF; CDR3nt: TGTGCCAGCAGTTTAGGTACCCAGGGAAGCAATCAGCCCCAGCATTTT
abundance: NA; v_gene: TRBV20-1; j_gene: TRBJ2-7; d_gene: NA; CDR3aa: CSASSQALYEQYF; CDR3nt: TGCAGTGCTAGCTCCCAGGCCCTCTACGAGCAGTACTTC
abundance: NA; v_gene: TRBV5-5; j_gene: TRBJ1-5; d_gene: NA; CDR3aa: CASSGGNNQPQHF; CDR3nt: TGTGCCAGCAGCGGTGGAAACAATCAGCCCCAGCATTTT
abundance: NA; v_gene: TRBV20-1; j_gene: TRBJ2-7; d_gene: TRBD2; CDR3aa: CSATIAGGSSYEQYF; CDR3nt: TGCAGTGCTACCATAGCGGGGGGTAGCTCCTACGAGCAGTACTTC
abundance: NA; v_gene: TRBV7-6; j_gene: TRBJ2-3; d_gene: NA; CDR3aa: CASSLAEGVDTQYF; CDR3nt: TGTGCCAGCAGCTTGGCCGAGGGGGTAGATACGCAGTATTTT
abundance: few; v_gene: TRBV7-2; j_gene: TRBJ2-7; d_gene: NA; CDR3aa: CASSHRVYEQYF; CDR3nt: TGTGCCAGCAGCCACCGGGTCTACGAGCAGTACTTC
abundance: few; v_gene: TRBV12-3/TRBV12-4; j_gene: TRBJ2-1; d_gene: NA; CDR3aa: CASRFGTRGNEQFF; CDR3nt: TGTGCCAGCAGATTCGGGACAAGAGGCAATGAGCAGTTCTTC
abundance: many; v_gene: TRBV4-1; j_gene: TRBJ1-1; d_gene: NA; CDR3aa: CASSLTQWALKEAFF; CDR3nt: TGCGCCAGCAGCCTGACCCAGTGGGCATTAAAGGAGGCTTTCTTT
abundance: NA; v_gene: TRBV4-1; j_gene: TRBJ2-3; d_gene: TRBD2; CDR3aa: CASSHLPGLAGGLDTQYF; CDR3nt: TGCGCCAGCAGCCATTTACCGGGACTAGCGGGGGGATTAGATACGCAGTATTTT
abundance: many; v_gene: TRBV4-1; j_gene: TRBJ2-1; d_gene: NA; CDR3aa: CASSREALENEQFF; CDR3nt: TGCGCCAGCAGCCGTGAGGCCCTCGAAAATGAGCAGTTCTTC
abundance: few; v_gene: TRBV29-1; j_gene: TRBJ1-2; d_gene: TRBD1; CDR3aa: CSVDAGGAGYSPSGYTF; CDR3nt: TGCAGCGTTGACGCAGGGGGCGCAGGTTACAGTCCTTCTGGCTACACCTTC
abundance: NA; v_gene: TRBV7-2; j_gene: TRBJ2-7; d_gene: NA; CDR3aa: CASSPSSGSYEQYF; CDR3nt: TGTGCCAGCAGCCCGTCATCGGGCTCCTACGAGCAGTACTTC
abundance: NA; v_gene: TRBV27; j_gene: TRBJ1-2; d_gene: TRBD1; CDR3aa: CASSLDPGQVGYTF; CDR3nt: TGTGCCAGCAGTTTGGATCCGGGACAGGTCGGCTACACCTTC
abundance: many; v_gene: TRBV7-2; j_gene: TRBJ2-5; d_gene: NA; CDR3aa: CATRLGGQSRETQYF; CDR3nt: TGTGCCACCCGCTTGGGGGGCCAAAGTCGAGAGACCCAGTACTTC
abundance: few; v_gene: TRBV5-1; j_gene: TRBJ2-2; d_gene: TRBD1; CDR3aa: CASTSHQGAAGELFF; CDR3nt: TGCGCCAGCACATCCCATCAGGGGGCAGCCGGGGAGCTGTTTTTT
abundance: few; v_gene: TRBV29-1; j_gene: TRBJ2-5; d_gene: TRBD2; CDR3aa: CSVELAGAQETQYF; CDR3nt: TGCAGCGTTGAGCTAGCGGGGGCCCAAGAGACCCAGTACTTC
abundance: NA; v_gene: TRBV6-5; j_gene: TRBJ2-6; d_gene: TRBD1; CDR3aa: CASRTGFGANVLTF; CDR3nt: TGTGCCAGCAGGACAGGGTTCGGGGCCAACGTCCTGACTTTC
abundance: few; v_gene: TRBV4-1; j_gene: TRBJ2-3; d_gene: NA; CDR3aa: CASSQDRSISTDTQYF; CDR3nt: TGCGCCAGCAGCCAAGATCGGAGCATTAGCACAGATACGCAGTATTTT
abundance: NA; v_gene: TRBV7-8; j_gene: TRBJ2-2; d_gene: TRBD2; CDR3aa: CASSLVAGVNTGELFF; CDR3nt: TGTGCCAGCAGCTTAGTAGCGGGGGTGAACACCGGGGAGCTGTTTTTT
abundance: NA; v_gene: TRBV29-1; j_gene: TRBJ2-5; d_gene: NA; CDR3aa: CSAGVQETQYF; CDR3nt: TGCAGCGCCGGGGTCCAAGAGACCCAGTACTTC
abundance: NA; v_gene: TRBV6-6; j_gene: TRBJ2-7; d_gene: NA; CDR3aa: CASSYGGGQSYEQYF; CDR3nt: TGTGCCAGCAGTTACGGTGGGGGGCAGAGCTACGAGCAGTACTTC
abundance: NA; v_gene: TRBV27; j_gene: TRBJ1-1; d_gene: TRBD1; CDR3aa: CASSSGQGVGEAFF; CDR3nt: TGTGCCAGCAGTTCGGGACAGGGGGTGGGGGAAGCTTTCTTT
abundance: NA; v_gene: TRBV12-3/TRBV12-4; j_gene: TRBJ2-7; d_gene: TRBD1; CDR3aa: CASSTQGVLDRLYEQYF; CDR3nt: TGTGCCAGCAGTACCCAGGGGGTATTAGACAGACTCTACGAGCAGTACTTC
abundance: NA; v_gene: TRBV20-1; j_gene: TRBJ2-3; d_gene: TRBD2; CDR3aa: CSARTSFTDTQYF; CDR3nt: TGCAGTGCTAGGACTAGCTTCACAGATACGCAGTATTTT
abundance: NA; v_gene: TRBV4-1; j_gene: TRBJ2-3; d_gene: TRBD2; CDR3aa: CASSQDWLAGATDAQYF; CDR3nt: TGCGCCAGCAGCCAAGATTGGCTAGCGGGGGCCACAGATGCGCAGTATTTT
abundance: NA; v_gene: TRBV12-3/TRBV12-4; j_gene: TRBJ2-5; d_gene: NA; CDR3aa: CASSPRQAAQYF; CDR3nt: TGTGCCAGCAGTCCTCGCCAAGCGGCCCAGTACTTC
abundance: NA; v_gene: TRBV28; j_gene: TRBJ2-7; d_gene: TRBD1; CDR3aa: CASSAGTAVGVWEQYF; CDR3nt: TGTGCCAGCAGTGCCGGGACAGCCGTCGGAGTGTGGGAGCAGTACTTC
abundance: NA; v_gene: TRBV25-1; j_gene: TRBJ2-7; d_gene: NA; CDR3aa: CASSEFWFEQYF; CDR3nt: TGTGCCAGCAGTGAATTTTGGTTCGAGCAGTACTTC
abundance: NA; v_gene: TRBV6-1; j_gene: TRBJ2-7; d_gene: TRBD1; CDR3aa: CASSDWDRGLVSSYEQYF; CDR3nt: TGTGCCAGCAGTGATTGGGACAGGGGGCTGGTAAGCTCCTACGAGCAGTACTTC
abundance: few; v_gene: TRBV6-1; j_gene: TRBJ1-5; d_gene: NA; CDR3aa: CASSFDRGNQPQHF; CDR3nt: TGTGCCAGCAGTTTCGACAGAGGGAATCAGCCCCAGCATTTT
abundance: few; v_gene: TRBV29-1; j_gene: TRBJ1-2; d_gene: NA; CDR3aa: CSVGDVWGGYTF; CDR3nt: TGCAGCGTTGGGGACGTTTGGGGAGGCTACACCTTC
abundance: NA; v_gene: TRBV20-1; j_gene: TRBJ1-2; d_gene: NA; CDR3aa: CSARDWQGGGYTF; CDR3nt: TGCAGTGCTAGAGATTGGCAGGGAGGTGGCTACACCTTC
abundance: few; v_gene: TRBV5-1; j_gene: TRBJ2-3; d_gene: NA; CDR3aa: CASSFLDSRTSDAQYF; CDR3nt: TGCGCCAGCAGCTTTCTGGACAGTCGAACGTCAGATGCGCAGTATTTT
abundance: NA; v_gene: TRBV2; j_gene: TRBJ2-7; d_gene: NA; CDR3aa: CASTTTVAYEQYF; CDR3nt: TGTGCCAGCACTACGACAGTAGCCTACGAGCAGTACTTC
abundance: few; v_gene: TRBV12-3/TRBV12-4; j_gene: TRBJ2-7; d_gene: TRBD2; CDR3aa: CASSLMVSGAYEQYF; CDR3nt: TGTGCCAGCAGTTTAATGGTTAGCGGGGCGTACGAGCAGTACTTC
abundance: many; v_gene: TRBV7-2; j_gene: TRBJ2-7; d_gene: NA; CDR3aa: CASSFNSYEQYF; CDR3nt: TGTGCCAGCAGCTTTAACTCCTACGAGCAGTACTTC
abundance: few; v_gene: TRBV5-5; j_gene: TRBJ2-1; d_gene: NA; CDR3aa: CASSFLGPGEQFF; CDR3nt: TGTGCCAGCAGCTTTCTTGGGCCAGGGGAGCAGTTCTTC
abundance: NA; v_gene: TRBV4-1; j_gene: TRBJ2-1; d_gene: TRBD2; CDR3aa: CASSQEERGAYNGQFF; CDR3nt: TGCGCCAGCAGCCAAGAGGAGCGGGGGGCCTACAATGGGCAGTTCTTC
abundance: NA; v_gene: TRBV29-1; j_gene: TRBJ2-3; d_gene: NA; CDR3aa: CSVFGLSTDTQYF; CDR3nt: TGCAGCGTTTTTGGTCTAAGCACAGATACGCAGTATTTT
abundance: few; v_gene: TRBV7-2; j_gene: TRBJ2-7; d_gene: NA; CDR3aa: CASSLGLASYEQYF; CDR3nt: TGTGCCAGCAGCTTAGGACTTGCCTCCTACGAGCAGTACTTC
abundance: few; v_gene: TRBV7-2; j_gene: TRBJ2-5; d_gene: NA; CDR3aa: CASSSTGNVGTQYF; CDR3nt: TGTGCCAGCAGCTCTACAGGGAACGTAGGGACCCAGTACTTC
abundance: NA; v_gene: TRBV4-1; j_gene: TRBJ1-2; d_gene: NA; CDR3aa: CASSQGGTRGYTF; CDR3nt: TGCGCCAGCAGCCAAGGAGGGACGAGGGGCTACACCTTC
abundance: few; v_gene: TRBV6-5; j_gene: TRBJ1-1; d_gene: TRBD1; CDR3aa: CASSYSPGGPVTEAFF; CDR3nt: TGTGCCAGCAGTTACTCCCCAGGGGGGCCGGTCACTGAAGCTTTCTTT
abundance: NA; v_gene: TRBV5-1; j_gene: TRBJ2-3; d_gene: TRBD2; CDR3aa: CASSLLAGGPPDTQYF; CDR3nt: TGCGCCAGCAGCTTACTAGCGGGGGGGCCCCCAGATACGCAGTATTTT
abundance: few; v_gene: TRBV20-1; j_gene: TRBJ1-6; d_gene: NA; CDR3aa: CSARPRGGSPLHF; CDR3nt: TGCAGTGCTAGACCCCGCGGGGGTTCACCCCTCCACTTT
abundance: once; v_gene: TRBV7-2; j_gene: TRBJ2-5; d_gene: TRBD2; CDR3aa: CASNRGLAGARETQYF; CDR3nt: TGTGCCAGCAACCGCGGACTAGCGGGGGCTAGGGAGACCCAGTACTTC
abundance: once; v_gene: TRBV5-1; j_gene: TRBJ2-5; d_gene: TRBD2; CDR3aa: CASRMEAGASKTQYF; CDR3nt: TGCGCCAGCAGAATGGAAGCGGGGGCTTCAAAGACCCAGTACTTC